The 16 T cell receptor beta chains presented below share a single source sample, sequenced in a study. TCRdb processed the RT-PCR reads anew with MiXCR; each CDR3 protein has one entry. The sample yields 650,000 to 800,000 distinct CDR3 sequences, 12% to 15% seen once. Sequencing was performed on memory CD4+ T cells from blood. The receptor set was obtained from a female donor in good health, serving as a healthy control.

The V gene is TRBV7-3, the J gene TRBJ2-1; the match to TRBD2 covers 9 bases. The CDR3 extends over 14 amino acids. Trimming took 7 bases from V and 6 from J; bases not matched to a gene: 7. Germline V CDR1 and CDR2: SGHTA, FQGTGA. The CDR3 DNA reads TGTGCCAGCACCCCGGGCGGGGGGGTCAATGAGCAGTTCTTC. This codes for CASTPGGGVNEQFF.

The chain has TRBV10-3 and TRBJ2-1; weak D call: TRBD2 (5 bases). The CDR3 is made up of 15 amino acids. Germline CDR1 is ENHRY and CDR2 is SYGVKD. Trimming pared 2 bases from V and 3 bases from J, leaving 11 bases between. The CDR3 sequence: CAISERGSYYNEQFF. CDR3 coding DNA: TGTGCCATCAGTGAGCGCGGGTCCTACTACAATGAGCAGTTCTTC.

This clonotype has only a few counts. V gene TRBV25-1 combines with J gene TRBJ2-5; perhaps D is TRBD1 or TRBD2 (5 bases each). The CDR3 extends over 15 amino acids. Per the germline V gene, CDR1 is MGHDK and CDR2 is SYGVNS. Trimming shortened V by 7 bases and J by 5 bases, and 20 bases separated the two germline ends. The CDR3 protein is CASTGQPTEGETQYF. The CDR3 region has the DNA TGTGCCAGCACGGGGCAGCCCACCGAGGGGGAGACCCAGTACTTC.

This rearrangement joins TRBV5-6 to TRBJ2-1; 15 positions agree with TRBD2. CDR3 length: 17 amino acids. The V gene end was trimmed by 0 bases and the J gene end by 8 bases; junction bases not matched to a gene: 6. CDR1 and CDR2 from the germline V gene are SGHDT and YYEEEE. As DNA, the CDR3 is TGTGCCAGCAGCTTGGCCGGGACTAGCGGGGGGTTTGATGAGCAGTTCTTC. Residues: CASSLAGTSGGFDEQFF. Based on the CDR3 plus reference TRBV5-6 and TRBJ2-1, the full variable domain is DAGVTQSPTHLIKTRGQQVTLRCSPKSGHDTVSWYQQALGQGPQFIFQYYEEEERQRGNFPDRFSGHQFPNYSSELNVNALLLGDSALYLCASSLAGTSGGFDEQFFGPGTRLTVL.

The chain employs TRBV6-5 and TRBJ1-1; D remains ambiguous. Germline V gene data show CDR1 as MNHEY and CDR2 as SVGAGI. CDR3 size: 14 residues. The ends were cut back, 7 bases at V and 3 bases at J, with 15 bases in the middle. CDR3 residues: CASTSDGRYTEAFF. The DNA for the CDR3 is TGTGCCAGCACTTCCGACGGGAGATACACTGAAGCTTTCTTT.

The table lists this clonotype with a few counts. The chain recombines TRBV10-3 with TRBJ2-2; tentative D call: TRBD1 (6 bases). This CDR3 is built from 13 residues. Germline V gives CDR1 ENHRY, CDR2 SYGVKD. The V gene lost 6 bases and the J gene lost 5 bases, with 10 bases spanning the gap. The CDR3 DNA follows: TGTGCCATCAGGGCAGGGGTTACCGGGGAGCTGTTTTTT. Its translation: CAIRAGVTGELFF.

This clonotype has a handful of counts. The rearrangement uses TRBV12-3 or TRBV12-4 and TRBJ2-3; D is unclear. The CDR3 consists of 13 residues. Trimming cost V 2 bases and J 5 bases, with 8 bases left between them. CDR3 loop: CASSLRHLDTQYF. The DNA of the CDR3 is TGTGCCAGCAGTTTAAGACACCTAGATACGCAGTATTTT.

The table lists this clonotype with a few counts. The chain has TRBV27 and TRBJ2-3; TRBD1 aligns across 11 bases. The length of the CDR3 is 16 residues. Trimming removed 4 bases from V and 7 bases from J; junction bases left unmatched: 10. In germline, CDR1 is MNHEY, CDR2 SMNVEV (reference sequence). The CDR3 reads CASSWPGQGGINTQYF. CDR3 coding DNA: TGTGCCAGCAGTTGGCCGGGACAGGGGGGAATTAATACGCAGTATTTT.

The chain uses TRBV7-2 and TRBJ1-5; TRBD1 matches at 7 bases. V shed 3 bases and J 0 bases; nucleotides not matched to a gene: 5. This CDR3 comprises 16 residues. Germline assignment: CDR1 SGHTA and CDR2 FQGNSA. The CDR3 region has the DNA TGTGCCAGCAGCTTCGGACAGGAATATAGCAATCAGCCCCAGCATTTT. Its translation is CASSFGQEYSNQPQHF.

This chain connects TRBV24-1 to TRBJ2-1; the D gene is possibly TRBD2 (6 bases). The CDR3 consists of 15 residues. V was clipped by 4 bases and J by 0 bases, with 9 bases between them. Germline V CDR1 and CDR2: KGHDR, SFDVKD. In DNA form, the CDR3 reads TGTGCCACCAGTGACGCGGGGCACTCCTACAATGAGCAGTTCTTC. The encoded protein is CATSDAGHSYNEQFF.

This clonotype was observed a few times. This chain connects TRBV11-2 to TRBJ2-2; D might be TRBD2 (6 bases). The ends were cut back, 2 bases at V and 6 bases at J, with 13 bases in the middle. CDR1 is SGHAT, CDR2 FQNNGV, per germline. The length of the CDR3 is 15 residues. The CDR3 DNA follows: TGTGCCAGCAGCTTACGCGGGGATATCGCCGGGGAGCTGTTTTTT. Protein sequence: CASSLRGDIAGELFF.

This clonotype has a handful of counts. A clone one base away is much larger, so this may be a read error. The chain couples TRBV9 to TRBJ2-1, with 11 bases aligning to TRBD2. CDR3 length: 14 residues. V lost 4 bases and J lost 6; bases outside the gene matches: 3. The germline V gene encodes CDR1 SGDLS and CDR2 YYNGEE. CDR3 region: CASSLGLAANEQFF. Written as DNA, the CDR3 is TGTGCCAGCAGCTTGGGACTAGCGGCCAATGAGCAGTTCTTC.

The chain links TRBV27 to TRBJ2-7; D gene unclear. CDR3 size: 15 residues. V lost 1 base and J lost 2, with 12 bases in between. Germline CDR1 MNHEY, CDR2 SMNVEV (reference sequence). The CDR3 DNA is TGTGCCAGCAGTTTATGGTGGCAGCGCCCCTACGAGCAGTACTTC. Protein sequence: CASSLWWQRPYEQYF.

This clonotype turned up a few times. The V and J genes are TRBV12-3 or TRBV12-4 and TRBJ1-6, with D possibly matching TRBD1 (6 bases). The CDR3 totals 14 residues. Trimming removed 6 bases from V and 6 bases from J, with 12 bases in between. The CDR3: CASSPDSFNSPLHF. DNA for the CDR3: TGTGCCAGCAGCCCGGACAGCTTTAATTCACCCCTCCACTTT.

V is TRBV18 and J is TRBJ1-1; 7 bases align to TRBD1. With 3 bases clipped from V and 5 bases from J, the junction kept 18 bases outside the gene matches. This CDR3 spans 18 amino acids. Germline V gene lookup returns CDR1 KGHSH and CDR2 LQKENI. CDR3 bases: TGTGCCAGCTCACCCACTTCCCCGGGGGCAGGGGGACCGACTGAAGCTTTCTTT. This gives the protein CASSPTSPGAGGPTEAFF.

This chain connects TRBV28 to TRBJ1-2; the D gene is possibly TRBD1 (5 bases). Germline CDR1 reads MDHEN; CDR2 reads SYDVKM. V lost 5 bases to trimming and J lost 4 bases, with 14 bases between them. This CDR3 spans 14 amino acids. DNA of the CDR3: TGTGCCAGCAGTCCCGGACAAACACTCTATGGCTACACCTTC. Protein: CASSPGQTLYGYTF.